The 10 T cell receptor beta chains reported below all come from one sample, sequenced in a study of CD8 T cells in ankylosing spondylitis (dated by TCRdb to the late 2010s). Paper-wide results and their limitations: Blood from ankylosing spondylitis patients appeared to be characterized by a TCR beta motif composed of several highly homologous amino acid variants.

The library was prepared using 5' RACE. This sample was sequenced with an Illumina HiSeq 2500. Using fastp trimming at Q25 and MiXCR clonotype assembly, TCRdb reanalyzed the public sequencing data and kept in-frame beta chains. Rows with a matching CDR3 protein are joined into one entry that keeps the most common DNA and genes. For this sample there are some 840,000 distinct CDR3 sequences; about 12% appear just once. Roughly 0.51% of the sample lies in the top ten. Their recognized antigens are unknown. Source material: blood, either unsorted or a sorted T cell fraction (not recorded which). These receptor sequences come from a male donor with ankylosing spondylitis.

This clonotype was counted many times. The chain couples TRBV9 to TRBJ1-5, with 7 bases that match TRBD1. The CDR3 contains 13 residues. V lost 6 bases and J lost 0; bases outside the gene matches: 0. The germline gives CDR1 SGDLS, CDR2 YYNGEE. CDR3 coding DNA: TGTGCCAGCAACAGGGGTAGCAATCAGCCCCAGCATTTT. This encodes CASNRGSNQPQHF.

The table lists this clonotype with many counts. The chain employs TRBV5-1 and TRBJ2-2, with 7 bases that match TRBD1. The CDR3 covers 16 residues. The J segment lost 4 bases and the V segment lost 4 bases, leaving 10 bases of the junction unmatched. The germline gives CDR1 SGHRS, CDR2 YFSETQ. This CDR3 reads CASSTRQGTFTGELFF. Written as DNA, the CDR3 is TGCGCCAGCAGCACCCGACAGGGAACCTTCACCGGGGAGCTGTTTTTT.

This clonotype turned up a few times. CDR3 coding DNA: TGTGCCAGCAGCTTAACGGGGACCAGACAGGGAGCCACAGATACGCAGTATTTT. As protein: CASSLTGTRQGATDTQYF. The J gene is TRBJ2-3, the V gene TRBV7-3, with TRBD1 matching 7 bases. J gave up 2 bases and V 0 bases, and 11 bases lay outside the gene matches. Germline V lookup: CDR1 SGHTA, CDR2 FQGTGA. The CDR3 is 18 amino acids.

This sequence joins TRBV6-5 and TRBJ1-1, with 9 bases fitting TRBD1. CDR3 length equals 15 residues. Trimming took 4 bases from V and 0 from J; bases not matched to a gene: 3. The germline CDR1 and CDR2 sequences are MNHEY and SVGAGI. Written as DNA, the CDR3 is TGTGCCAGCAGTTCCTGGGACAGGGTGAACACTGAAGCTTTCTTT. This encodes CASSSWDRVNTEAFF.

This chain joins TRBV12-3 or TRBV12-4 and TRBJ2-1; 10 bases map to TRBD2. V was pared by 6 bases and J by 0 bases, with 8 bases of the junction left unmatched. The CDR3 length is 17 residues. CDR3 protein: CASRGRAGGPSYNEQFF. CDR3 DNA sequence: TGTGCCAGCAGGGGGAGAGCGGGAGGGCCCTCCTACAATGAGCAGTTCTTC.

This clonotype was picked up a small number of times. The chain is built from TRBV4-3 and TRBJ1-6; D perhaps matches TRBD1 (6 bases). Looked up from germline, CDR1 is LGHNA and CDR2 is YSLEER. V dropped 0 bases and J dropped 10 bases, with 19 bases sitting between them. The CDR3 is made up of 17 amino acids. CDR3 DNA: TGCGCCAGCAGCCAAGATCCCCTCTATGGACAGATCTCACCCCTCCACTTT. It specifies CASSQDPLYGQISPLHF.

This clonotype was detected ten times or more. CDR3 residues: CASSRVSSTDTQYF. The CDR3 coding sequence is TGCGCCAGCAGCCGGGTGTCTAGCACAGATACGCAGTATTTT. The chain has TRBV5-1 and TRBJ2-3, with D uncertain. Germline V gives CDR1 SGHRS, CDR2 YFSETQ. The CDR3 extends over 14 amino acids. The V and J ends lost 4 bases and 0 bases respectively, with 9 bases between them. Using reference TRBV5-1 and TRBJ2-3 for the parts outside the CDR3, the full variable domain is KAGVTQTPRYLIKTRGQQVTLSCSPISGHRSVSWYQQTPGQGLQFLFEYFSETQRNKGNFPGRFSGRQFSNSRSEMNVSTLELGDSALYLCASSRVSSTDTQYFGPGTRLTVL.

This clonotype came up many times. This rearrangement joins TRBV10-3 to TRBJ1-2; D may be TRBD1 (6 bases). This CDR3 contains 14 residues. V lost 7 bases and J lost 5, with 17 bases in between. In germline, CDR1 is ENHRY, CDR2 SYGVKD. The CDR3 DNA is TGTGCCATCACCCCCTGGGGGACACCGTATGGCTACACCTTC. Amino acid sequence: CAITPWGTPYGYTF.

The gene calls are TRBV20-1 and TRBJ2-1, with D maybe TRBD1 (6 bases). Trimming shortened V by 4 bases and J by 2 bases, and 12 bases separated the two germline ends. The CDR3 runs to 14 residues. Germline assignment: CDR1 DFQATT and CDR2 SNEGSKA (reference sequence). The CDR3 sequence: CSAIQGNPYNEQFF. CDR3 in DNA: TGCAGTGCTATTCAGGGGAACCCCTACAATGAGCAGTTCTTC.

This clonotype was observed at least ten times. V is TRBV20-1 and J is TRBJ1-1; TRBD1 aligns across 10 bases. Trimming cost V 5 bases and J 3 bases; bases outside gene matches: 3. Per germline, CDR1 DFQATT and CDR2 SNEGSKA (reference sequence). This CDR3 is 13 amino acids long. CDR3 nucleotides: TGCAGTGCTGACAGGGGGCAGGACACTGAAGCTTTCTTT. As protein: CSADRGQDTEAFF.